One T cell receptor beta chain is described in this entry. Using immunoSEQ multiplex PCR, the repertoire was profiled, and TCRdb retains in-frame clones only, with some absent. The sample contains more than 550,000 clones, approximately 87% of which appear only once. The data were taken from a study of shared T cell receptors in the human thymus. Germline CDR1 and CDR2: MDHEN and SYDVKM. V shed 8 bases and J shed 0 bases, with 11 bases lying between them. The CDR3 runs 14 residues. The data also belong to a second study, concerning human thymus T cells.

Sequences were obtained from thymocytes. This TCR derives from a boy in the first two years of life with a congenital heart defect. This rearrangement joins TRBV28 to TRBJ1-3; D not resolved. In DNA form, the CDR3 reads TGTGCCAGCGGAGGACGGATCTCTGGAAACACCATATATTTT. This sequence encodes CASGGRISGNTIYF.